This TCR beta chain was identified in a study of blood T cells in healthy people across ages. It was with a sample-barcoded 5' primer and a J-beta primer mix that a second PCR of roughly 7 to 12 cycles was run. TCRdb reanalysed the 5' RACE reads using MiXCR and keeps one entry per CDR3 protein. The sample shows 2 million or so distinct CDR3 sequences, 49% of them seen only once. Trimming took 5 bases from V and 4 from J, leaving 9 bases between them. Germline V gives CDR1 SGHRS, CDR2 YFSETQ. The CDR3 is 12 residues long. The specimen was blood. V usage is TRBV5-1 and J usage is TRBJ1-1, with unresolved D. This TCR came from a woman in her thirties or forties in good health. CDR3 sequence reads: CASREGATEAFF. Here the CDR3 DNA reads TGCGCCAGCAGGGAGGGTGCCACTGAAGCTTTCTTT.